This is a list of T cell receptor beta chains from one sample in a study of blood T cell repertoires in COVID-19. Measured with immunoSEQ multiplex PCR; TCRdb has only the in-frame clones, and not every one. The table has roughly 140,000 clones, around 89% seen once. Specimen: PBMCs or T cells enriched from blood (not recorded which). The source of these receptors is a woman in her thirties with acute COVID-19. CDR3s leave out the opening cysteine and the closing phenylalanine or tryptophan. D genes are given only for firm matches. Some rows have no size entry. The others give once, few or many, or a class for an expanded clone.

clone size,D gene,V gene,J gene,CDR3 protein
.,.,TRBV5-4,TRBJ2-5,ASSPGSGRTQETQY
.,.,TRBV27,TRBJ1-5,ASAETGDNQPQH
.,TRBD1,TRBV29-1,TRBJ1-3,SVEALTGVAGNTIY
.,.,TRBV28,TRBJ1-5,ASSLYTETNQPQH
.,.,TRBV30,TRBJ1-1,AWSPQMNTEAF
once,.,TRBV28,TRBJ1-6,ASNTMWGLPGSPLH
.,.,TRBV9,TRBJ1-2,ASSVGAGGDYGYT
.,.,TRBV2,TRBJ2-2,ASRRQGGTGELF
.,.,TRBV24-1,TRBJ1-5,ATSDCLRAGSNQPQH
.,TRBD1,TRBV5-4,TRBJ1-1,ASSLGGQGNTEAF
.,.,TRBV28,TRBJ1-1,ASSLLEAGMNTEAF
.,TRBD2,TRBV7-9,TRBJ2-1,ASSAHLAGDYNEQF
.,.,TRBV5-1,TRBJ2-2,ASSLGGRGTGELF
few,TRBD2,TRBV27,TRBJ2-1,ASSLKPISGSFSYEQF
.,TRBD1,TRBV19,TRBJ2-2,ASIPLTGSNTGELF
.,.,TRBV5-1,TRBJ2-5,ASSLAGAQETQY
.,TRBD2,TRBV6-4,TRBJ2-1,ASRETSGRSKQF
.,.,TRBV7-2,TRBJ1-1,ASSVRTEAF
.,TRBD1,TRBV4-3,TRBJ1-5,ASSQGQGASNQPQH
.,.,TRBV27,TRBJ2-2,ASSLFGGVTGELF
.,TRBD1,TRBV6-5,TRBJ1-1,ASTPDRITEAF
once,TRBD1,TRBV7-2,TRBJ1-1,ASSRQGLTEAF
.,.,TRBV5-1,TRBJ1-3,ASSLAIEPSGNTIY
few,.,TRBV4-1,TRBJ1-1,ASSLDKNTEAF
.,TRBD1,TRBV7-2,TRBJ2-1,ASSIPKTGGESYNEQF
.,.,TRBV29-1,TRBJ2-3,SVSGLHTDTQY
.,.,TRBV5-1,TRBJ1-2,ASSLDSYGYT
.,TRBD1,TRBV6-5,TRBJ1-2,ASRRPDRGRNGYT